Following are 17 T cell receptor beta chains from one sample sequenced in a study of T cell responses to AZD1222 COVID-19 vaccine (dated by TCRdb to the early 2020s). Sample time point, as interpreted from the label and publication: baseline before first vaccination. The library was generated by the immunoSEQ multiplex PCR assay. This is the immuneACCESS table as TCRdb keeps it, with only in-frame sequences that have V and J called. A part of the clones is gone; compared with another copy, unresolved V genes explain less than half, and the rest is unexplained. This sample holds around 99,000 clones; approximately 92% were observed only once. About an eighth of the sample is in the top ten clones. The starting material was peripheral blood, obtained on day 0 of AZD1222 vaccination. The receptors shown here come from an adult in good health.

This chain connects TRBV30 to TRBJ1-3; 8 bases are a match to TRBD1. The length of the CDR3 is 14 residues. The junction had 2 bases not matched to a gene; V was cut back by 2 bases and J by 2 bases. Germline assignment: CDR1 GTSNPN and CDR2 SVGIG (reference sequence). The CDR3 DNA follows: TGTGCCTGGAGTATACAGGGGGCTGGAAACACCATATATTTT. As protein: CAWSIQGAGNTIYF.

This chain links TRBV28 with TRBJ1-5; tentative D call: TRBD1 (6 bases). V was trimmed by 6 bases and J by 6 bases, leaving 18 bases between them. Germline CDR1 is MDHEN and CDR2 is SYDVKM. This CDR3 contains 15 residues. The chain's CDR3 is CASRATGSRGQPQHF. The CDR3 DNA sequence: TGTGCCAGCAGGGCCACAGGGTCGCGAGGTCAGCCCCAGCATTTT.

This chain links TRBV19 with TRBJ2-7; possible D gene TRBD1, 6 bases. The V end lost 3 bases, the J end lost 0 bases, and 12 bases lay between the germline ends. The CDR3 covers 15 residues. The germline CDR1 and CDR2 sequences are LNHDA and SQIVND (reference sequence). CDR3 sequence (DNA): TGTGCCAGTAGTATGGGTACGGGACACTCCTACGAGCAGTACTTC. It encodes CASSMGTGHSYEQYF. Full variable domain (outside the CDR3, taken from reference TRBV19 and TRBJ2-7): DGGITQSPKYLFRKEGQNVTLSCEQNLNHDAMYWYRQDPGQGLRLIYYSQIVNDFQKGDIAEGYSVSREKKESFPLTVTSAQKNPTAFYLCASSMGTGHSYEQYFGPGTRLTVT.

V gene TRBV7-9 combines with J gene TRBJ2-5, with D unresolved. CDR3 length: 11 amino acids. With 5 bases removed from V and 2 bases from J, the gap between germline ends came to 3 bases. Germline lookup yields CDR1 SEHNR and CDR2 FQNEAQ (reference sequence). The CDR3 bases are TGTGCCAGCAGCGAACAAGAGACCCAGTACTTC. This gives the protein CASSEQETQYF. The whole variable domain, filled in from reference TRBV7-9 and TRBJ2-5, reads DTGVSQNPRHKITKRGQNVTFRCDPISEHNRLYWYRQTLGQGPEFLTYFQNEAQLEKSRLLSDRFSAERPKGSFSTLEIQRTEQGDSAMYLCASSEQETQYFGPGTRLLVL.

The V and J genes are TRBV2 and TRBJ2-2; D is unresolved. The CDR3 contains 13 residues. Germline V gives CDR1 SNHLY, CDR2 FYNNEI. The V end lost 5 bases, the J end lost 2 bases, and 6 bases lay between the germline ends. The CDR3 sequence is CASSSENTGELFF. CDR3 bases: TGTGCCAGCAGTTCAGAAAACACCGGGGAGCTGTTTTTT.

V gene TRBV6-5 combines with J gene TRBJ1-4; the match to TRBD1 covers 8 bases. Trimming cost V 7 bases and J 8 bases; bases outside gene matches: 3. The CDR3 length is 12 residues. Germline-derived CDR1 and CDR2 are MNHEY and SVGAGI. The DNA for the CDR3 is TGTGCCAGCACCGGGACAGGAGAAAAACTGTTTTTT. Its translation is CASTGTGEKLFF.

This clone showed up just a few times. The same CDR3 is also encoded by other DNA sequences in this sample. The chain has TRBV27 and TRBJ2-1; D call uncertain. The CDR3 runs 13 residues. The germline V gene has CDR1 MNHEY and CDR2 SMNVEV (reference sequence). Trimming pared 6 bases from V and 3 bases from J, leaving 9 bases between. The CDR3 here is CASSRPSYNEQFF. CDR3 coding DNA: TGTGCCAGCAGCCGACCAAGCTACAATGAGCAGTTCTTC.

The chain couples TRBV5-1 to TRBJ1-1; tentatively, D is TRBD1 (5 bases). Trimming stripped 4 bases from V and 4 bases from J, with 11 bases between. This CDR3 region has 13 residues. The V gene's germline CDR1 is SGHRS and CDR2 YFSETQ. The CDR3 here is CASSPGGGTEAFF. In DNA, the CDR3 is TGCGCCAGCAGCCCTGGGGGGGGCACTGAAGCTTTCTTT.

This clone occurred a few times. The chain uses TRBV4-3 and TRBJ2-7; maybe TRBD1 (5 bases). Germline loops: CDR1 LGHNA, CDR2 YSLEER. The CDR3 has 13 residues. V was shortened by 0 bases and J by 9 bases, with 12 bases between the two germline ends. The CDR3 is CASSQDGETGQYF. CDR3 bases: TGCGCCAGCAGCCAAGATGGGGAAACAGGGCAGTACTTC.

The chain has TRBV6-4 and TRBJ2-3, with a tentative D call TRBD2 (5 bases). The CDR3 sequence is 14 residues long. The germline gives CDR1 MRHNA, CDR2 SNTAGT. Trimming pared 1 base from V and 3 bases from J, leaving 8 bases between. Here the CDR3 reads CASSDFAGTDTQYF. The DNA of the CDR3 is TGTGCCAGCAGTGACTTTGCGGGTACAGATACGCAGTATTTT.

This rearrangement joins TRBV5-1 to TRBJ1-4; 9 nucleotides align to TRBD1. After removal of 0 bases from V and 7 bases from J, the junction contained 10 bases not matched to a gene. Germline V lookup: CDR1 SGHRS, CDR2 YFSETQ. The CDR3 runs to 17 residues. The CDR3 DNA is TGCGCCAGCAGCTTGGGGACAGGGGCCGTGATAGCTGAAAAACTGTTTTTT. Translated: CASSLGTGAVIAEKLFF.

V gene TRBV5-5 combines with J gene TRBJ1-5; D not resolved. Per the germline V gene, CDR1 is SGHKS and CDR2 is YYEKEE (reference sequence). The CDR3 runs 14 residues. Trimming shortened V by 2 bases and J by 5 bases, and 11 bases separated the two germline ends. CDR3 bases: TGTGCCAGCAGCTTAACCGACGGCTATCAGCCCCAGCATTTT. Amino acids: CASSLTDGYQPQHF.

This rearrangement joins TRBV15 to TRBJ1-5; no reliable D call. The germline V and J ends were trimmed by 5 bases and 4 bases, with 9 bases remaining between them. The CDR3 loop spans 13 amino acids. CDR1 and CDR2 from the germline V gene are LNHNV and YYDKDF (reference sequence). The CDR3 coding sequence is TGTGCCACCAGCCTCAACCAAAATCAGCCCCAGCATTTT. Translated: CATSLNQNQPQHF. The full variable domain, rest sourced from reference TRBV15 and TRBJ1-5, is DAMVIQNPRYQVTQFGKPVTLSCSQTLNHNVMYWYQQKSSQAPKLLFHYYDKDFNNEADTPDNFQSRRPNTSFCFLDIRSPGLGDTAMYLCATSLNQNQPQHFGDGTRLSIL.

The DNA of the CDR3 is TGTGCCAGCAGCCAAGGAGGGAACTCCTACGAGCAGTACTTC. It translates to CASSQGGNSYEQYF. J is TRBJ2-7 and V is TRBV3-1 (or the pseudogene TRBV3-2); D is perhaps TRBD2 (5 bases). The V gene lost 1 base and the J gene lost 0 bases, with 7 bases spanning the gap. This CDR3 spans 14 amino acids. CDR1 and CDR2 from the germline V gene are LGHDT and YNNKEL (reference sequence).

V is TRBV15 and J is TRBJ1-1; TRBD1 is a possible D gene (5 bases). CDR3 size: 13 residues. CDR1 is LNHNV and CDR2 is YYDKDF in the germline V gene (reference sequence). Trimming stripped 6 bases from V and 4 bases from J, with 12 bases between. CDR3 sequence reads: CATSRDLTTEAFF. The CDR3 DNA reads TGTGCCACCAGTCGGGACTTAACCACTGAAGCTTTCTTT.

The rearrangement joins TRBV7-2 to TRBJ2-1, with D possibly being TRBD2 (6 bases). Per germline, CDR1 SGHTA and CDR2 FQGNSA. Trimming stripped 1 base from V and 6 bases from J, with 13 bases between. This CDR3 is 15 amino acids long. The CDR3 DNA reads as TGTGCCAGCAGCTTAGTCCTGGCCGGGGGCAATGAGCAGTTCTTC. Translated, it gives CASSLVLAGGNEQFF.

The chain joins TRBV27 to TRBJ1-6; D is unclear. The CDR3 covers 15 residues. Germline V CDR1 and CDR2: MNHEY, SMNVEV (reference sequence). The V and J ends lost 4 bases and 9 bases respectively, with 16 bases between them. The CDR3 DNA sequence: TGTGCCAGCAGTTCGGACGGGTGGTTAGGTTCACCCCTCCACTTT. Its translation is CASSSDGWLGSPLHF.